The entry that follows covers one T cell receptor beta chain sequence. Its antigen remains unknown. TCRdb keeps only in-frame clones here, not all; method: immunoSEQ multiplex PCR. The repertoire has roughly 200,000 clones, around 93% of them found once; the top ten carry about 1%. These data originate in a study of T cell responses to AZD1222 COVID-19 vaccine. Points from the study as a whole: Without day 14 samples, only post-peak T cell repertoires were studied. Among spike-specific TCRs, nearly half reportedly target unmutated variant regions.

The sample consisted of peripheral blood, taken on day 0 of MenACWY control vaccination. The TCR originated in an adult in good health.

CDR3 nucleotides: TGTGCCAGCAGCCGTTCTAGCACAGATACGCAGTATTTT. This sequence encodes CASSRSSTDTQYF. This rearrangement joins TRBV12-3 or TRBV12-4 to TRBJ2-3; D call uncertain. V dropped 6 bases and J dropped 0 bases, with 7 bases sitting between them. There are 13 residues in the CDR3.